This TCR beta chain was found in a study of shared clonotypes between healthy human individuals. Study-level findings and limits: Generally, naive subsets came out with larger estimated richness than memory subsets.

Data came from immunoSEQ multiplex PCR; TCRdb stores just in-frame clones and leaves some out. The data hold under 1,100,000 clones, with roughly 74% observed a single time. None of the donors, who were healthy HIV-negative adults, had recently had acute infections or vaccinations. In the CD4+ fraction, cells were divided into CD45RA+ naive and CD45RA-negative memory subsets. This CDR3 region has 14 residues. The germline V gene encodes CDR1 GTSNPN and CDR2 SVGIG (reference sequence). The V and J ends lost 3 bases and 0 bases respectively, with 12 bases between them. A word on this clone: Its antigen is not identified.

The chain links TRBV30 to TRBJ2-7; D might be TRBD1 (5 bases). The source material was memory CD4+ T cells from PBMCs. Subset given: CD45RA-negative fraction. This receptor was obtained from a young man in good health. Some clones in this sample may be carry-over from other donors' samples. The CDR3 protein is CAWRHGQYSYEQYF. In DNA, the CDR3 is TGTGCCTGGAGGCACGGACAATACTCCTACGAGCAGTACTTC.